A selection of T cell receptor beta chains follows, all from one sample in a study of blood T cell repertoires in COVID-19. Sequencing used immunoSEQ multiplex PCR; TCRdb keeps in-frame clones, though not all of them. The repertoire holds a few hundred thousand clones, 88% seen once, with about 2.3% in the top ten. The sequenced sample consisted of PBMCs or T cells enriched from blood (not recorded which). These receptors were collected from a woman aged 40 to 50 with acute COVID-19. Each CDR3 is given with its conserved first and last residue. A D gene is named only where the DNA matches it firmly. Clone size is stated in some rows and not others, as once, few, many or a class when expanded.

TRBV30	-	-	TRBJ1-5	CAWSGGGNQPQHF	TGTGCCTGGAGTGGGGGGGGCAATCAGCCCCAGCATTTT
TRBV12-5	-	-	TRBJ1-2	CASGLRTRDGYTF	TGTGCTAGTGGTTTAAGGACACGGGATGGCTACACCTTC
TRBV25-1	-	TRBD2	TRBJ2-3	CASSEPGGVTDTQYF	TGTGCCAGCAGTGAACCGGGGGGGGTCACAGATACGCAGTATTTT
TRBV5-6	-	-	TRBJ1-6	CASSLRTVNSPLHF	TGTGCCAGCAGCTTGCGGACAGTTAATTCACCCCTCCACTTT
TRBV5-1	-	TRBD1	TRBJ2-5	CASSRGTGVAETQYF	TGCGCCAGCAGCCGGGGGACAGGGGTAGCAGAGACCCAGTACTTC
TRBV10-2	-	-	TRBJ1-6	CASREATVYNSPLHF	TGCGCCAGCAGGGAGGCGACAGTCTATAATTCACCCCTCCACTTT
TRBV6-5	-	-	TRBJ1-2	CASSFRGYTF	TGTGCCAGCAGTTTTAGAGGCTACACCTTC
TRBV19	-	-	TRBJ2-7	CASSSPDWGQRTYEQYF	TGTGCCAGTAGTTCGCCTGACTGGGGGCAGCGGACCTACGAGCAGTACTTC
TRBV29-1	-	-	TRBJ2-7	CSVEDRSYEQYF	TGCAGCGTTGAAGATCGGTCCTACGAGCAGTACTTC
TRBV5-6	-	-	TRBJ2-1	CASSLAVPNEQFF	TGTGCCAGCAGCTTAGCGGTCCCAAATGAGCAGTTCTTC
TRBV5-1	-	-	TRBJ1-6	CASSLLGPGDSPLHF	TGCGCCAGCAGCCTTTTGGGACCGGGGGATTCACCCCTCCACTTT
TRBV5-4	once	-	TRBJ2-5	CASSLNQGGETQYF	TGTGCCAGCAGCTTGAACCAGGGGGGAGAGACCCAGTACTTC